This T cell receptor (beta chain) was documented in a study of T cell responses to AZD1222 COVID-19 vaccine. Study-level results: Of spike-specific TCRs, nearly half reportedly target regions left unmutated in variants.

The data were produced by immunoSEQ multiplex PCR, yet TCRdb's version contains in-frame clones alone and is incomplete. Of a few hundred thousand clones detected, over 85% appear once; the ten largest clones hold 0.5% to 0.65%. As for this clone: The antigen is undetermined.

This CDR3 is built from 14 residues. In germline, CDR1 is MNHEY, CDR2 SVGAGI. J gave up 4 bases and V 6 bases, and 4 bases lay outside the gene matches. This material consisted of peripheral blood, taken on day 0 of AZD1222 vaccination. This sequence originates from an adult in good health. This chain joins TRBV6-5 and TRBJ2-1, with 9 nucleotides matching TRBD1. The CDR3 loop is CASSTGTGYNEQFF. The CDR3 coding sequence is TGTGCCAGCAGCACCGGGACAGGGTACAATGAGCAGTTCTTC.